The rows below give T cell receptor beta chains drawn from one sample of a study of CD8+ T cells in alopecia areata. Assay: immunoSEQ multiplex PCR; the TCRdb copy retains only in-frame clones and omits some. In the table there are 100,000 to 150,000 clones, more than 30% of which are singletons. The specimen sequenced was CD4+ T cells sorted from blood. The source of these receptors is a human donor with alopecia areata. CDR3s include the opening cysteine and the closing phenylalanine or tryptophan. A D gene is named only where the DNA matches it firmly. Clone size is stated in some rows and not others, as once, few, many or a class when expanded.

d_gene: NA; abundance: NA; j_gene: TRBJ2-3; v_gene: TRBV2; CDR3nt: TGTGCCAGCAGTATGGAGCATACGCAGTATTTT; CDR3aa: CASSMEHTQYF
d_gene: NA; abundance: NA; j_gene: TRBJ1-5; v_gene: TRBV30; CDR3nt: TGTGCCTGGAGCGCGATGGGGGATCAGCCCCAGCATTTT; CDR3aa: CAWSAMGDQPQHF
d_gene: NA; abundance: NA; j_gene: TRBJ2-5; v_gene: TRBV15; CDR3nt: TGTGCCACCAGCAGGCCGGGAAGACAAGAGACCCAGTACTTC; CDR3aa: CATSRPGRQETQYF
d_gene: TRBD2; abundance: NA; j_gene: TRBJ2-5; v_gene: TRBV28; CDR3nt: TGTGCCAGCAGTTCAGGCGGGAGAAGGGAGACCCAGTACTTC; CDR3aa: CASSSGGRRETQYF
d_gene: NA; abundance: NA; j_gene: TRBJ2-1; v_gene: TRBV4-1; CDR3nt: TGCGCCAGCAGCCAAACTAGTCAGGATTTCTATGAGCAGTTCTTC; CDR3aa: CASSQTSQDFYEQFF
d_gene: TRBD2; abundance: few; j_gene: TRBJ2-7; v_gene: TRBV4-1; CDR3nt: TGCGCCAGCAGTAGAGGACTAGTCGACGAGCAGTACTTC; CDR3aa: CASSRGLVDEQYF
d_gene: NA; abundance: NA; j_gene: TRBJ2-3; v_gene: TRBV6-6; CDR3nt: TGTGCCGGAAGGGCCCGGGACACTGGCACAGATACGCAGTATTTT; CDR3aa: CAGRARDTGTDTQYF
d_gene: NA; abundance: few; j_gene: TRBJ2-1; v_gene: TRBV5-1; CDR3nt: TGCGCCAGCAGCGGGCTAGCGAACTACAATGAGCAGTTCTTC; CDR3aa: CASSGLANYNEQFF
d_gene: NA; abundance: many; j_gene: TRBJ2-7; v_gene: TRBV7-2; CDR3nt: TGTGCCAGCAGCTCCAGAAGTGGGGCGGCGGGTGAGCAGTACTTC; CDR3aa: CASSSRSGAAGEQYF
d_gene: TRBD2; abundance: NA; j_gene: TRBJ2-1; v_gene: TRBV28; CDR3nt: TGTGCCAGCAGTTCAATAACTAGCGGGAGCTTTAAAAATGAGCAGTTCTTC; CDR3aa: CASSSITSGSFKNEQFF
d_gene: TRBD2; abundance: few; j_gene: TRBJ2-3; v_gene: TRBV30; CDR3nt: TGTGCCTGGGGGAGCGGGAGAGTGTCAGATACGCAGTATTTT; CDR3aa: CAWGSGRVSDTQYF
d_gene: NA; abundance: few; j_gene: TRBJ2-3; v_gene: TRBV29-1; CDR3nt: TGCAGCGGTGTTACAGGCACAGATACGCAGTATTTT; CDR3aa: CSGVTGTDTQYF
d_gene: NA; abundance: NA; j_gene: TRBJ1-2; v_gene: TRBV28; CDR3nt: TGTGCCAGCAGTTGGGCGGTCCTTGAAGGCTACACCTTC; CDR3aa: CASSWAVLEGYTF
d_gene: NA; abundance: NA; j_gene: TRBJ1-1; v_gene: TRBV29-1; CDR3nt: TGCAGCGTTGAAGATCTTCGGGGGGCCAACACTGAAGCTTTCTTT; CDR3aa: CSVEDLRGANTEAFF
d_gene: NA; abundance: few; j_gene: TRBJ2-1; v_gene: TRBV10-3; CDR3nt: TGTGCCATCCAGAAAGCGGGTGGCTACAATGAGCAGTTCTTC; CDR3aa: CAIQKAGGYNEQFF
d_gene: NA; abundance: NA; j_gene: TRBJ2-3; v_gene: TRBV1; CDR3nt: TGCACCAGCAGCCAAGATCGGACAGGGGACGGCACAGATACGCAGTATTTT; CDR3aa: CTSSQDRTGDGTDTQYF
d_gene: TRBD2; abundance: NA; j_gene: TRBJ2-1; v_gene: TRBV2; CDR3nt: TGTGCCAGCAGTGATAATGGACTAGCGGGAAATGAGCAGTTCTTC; CDR3aa: CASSDNGLAGNEQFF
d_gene: NA; abundance: NA; j_gene: TRBJ1-2; v_gene: TRBV28; CDR3nt: TGTGCCAGCAGGGGCGCCTCCTATGGCTACACCTTC; CDR3aa: CASRGASYGYTF
d_gene: TRBD1; abundance: many; j_gene: TRBJ2-7; v_gene: TRBV28; CDR3nt: TGTGCCAGCAGTTTACACGCCACTGGACAGGGTGGGATCTACGAGCAGTACTTC; CDR3aa: CASSLHATGQGGIYEQYF
d_gene: NA; abundance: NA; j_gene: TRBJ2-3; v_gene: TRBV2; CDR3nt: TGTGCCAGCAGTCCCACAGATACGCAGTATTTT; CDR3aa: CASSPTDTQYF
d_gene: NA; abundance: few; j_gene: TRBJ2-3; v_gene: TRBV7-2; CDR3nt: TGTGCCAGCAGCCCTCTAGGACTTGATACGCAGTATTTT; CDR3aa: CASSPLGLDTQYF
d_gene: NA; abundance: NA; j_gene: TRBJ2-7; v_gene: TRBV29-1; CDR3nt: TGCAGCGTCGCCCGGGCCTCGTTAACTCCCTACGAGCAGTACTTC; CDR3aa: CSVARASLTPYEQYF
d_gene: NA; abundance: few; j_gene: TRBJ2-7; v_gene: TRBV28; CDR3nt: TGTGCCAGCAACCGGGACCTCGAGCAGTACTTC; CDR3aa: CASNRDLEQYF
d_gene: NA; abundance: NA; j_gene: TRBJ2-3; v_gene: TRBV7-2; CDR3nt: TGTGCCAGCAGGAGAACAGGGATCACAGATACGCAGTATTTT; CDR3aa: CASRRTGITDTQYF
d_gene: NA; abundance: few; j_gene: TRBJ2-1; v_gene: TRBV29-1; CDR3nt: TGCAGCGTTACGGAGGGGTACAATGAGCAGTTCTTC; CDR3aa: CSVTEGYNEQFF
d_gene: NA; abundance: NA; j_gene: TRBJ1-5; v_gene: TRBV7-3; CDR3nt: TGTGCCAGCAGCTTAGATGGTCGCGGCAATCAGCCCCAGCATTTT; CDR3aa: CASSLDGRGNQPQHF
d_gene: NA; abundance: NA; j_gene: TRBJ2-1; v_gene: TRBV29-1; CDR3nt: TGCAGCGCGTGGGCCCAACTTTACAATGAGCAGTTCTTC; CDR3aa: CSAWAQLYNEQFF
d_gene: NA; abundance: few; j_gene: TRBJ2-2; v_gene: TRBV5-1; CDR3nt: TGCGCCAGCAGCTTGGAAGGGGAAGCCGGGGAGCTGTTTTTT; CDR3aa: CASSLEGEAGELFF
d_gene: NA; abundance: NA; j_gene: TRBJ2-5; v_gene: TRBV27; CDR3nt: TGTGCCAGCAGCCACAGGCGGCAAGAGACCCAGTACTTC; CDR3aa: CASSHRRQETQYF
d_gene: NA; abundance: once; j_gene: TRBJ2-6; v_gene: TRBV5-1; CDR3nt: TGCGCCAGCAGCGAAACAGGGTCTGGGGCCAACGTCCTGACTTTC; CDR3aa: CASSETGSGANVLTF
d_gene: NA; abundance: NA; j_gene: TRBJ2-6; v_gene: TRBV28; CDR3nt: TGTGCCAGCAGTTTGGGTGCAGGGTCTGGGGCCAACGTCCTGACTTTC; CDR3aa: CASSLGAGSGANVLTF
d_gene: NA; abundance: NA; j_gene: TRBJ2-5; v_gene: TRBV29-1; CDR3nt: TGCAGCGTGGCAACGCCCTACCAAGAGACCCAGTACTTC; CDR3aa: CSVATPYQETQYF